Listed below are T cell receptor beta chains from one sample, sequenced in a study of OX40 agonist ivuxolimab in advanced cancers. Produced via immunoSEQ multiplex PCR; TCRdb's table is partial and in-frame only. The repertoire has more than 45,000 clones, around 93% of them found once; the top ten carry 3% to 4%. Material: CD4+ or CD8+ T cells sorted from blood, obtained in a trial of the OX40 agonist ivuxolimab. These receptors all stem from an adult with an advanced solid tumor such as melanoma, head and neck, liver or kidney cancer. Each CDR3 is given with its conserved first and last residue. The D gene is left open where the match is weak. Size tells how often a clone was seen (once, few, many) or the class of an expanded clone, and some rows leave it out.

j_call	d_call	clone_size	v_call	cdr3_nt	cdr3_aa
TRBJ1-1	NA	NA	TRBV27	TGTGCCAGCAGTTGGGGTCGCGGTGCCACTGAAGCTTTCTTT	CASSWGRGATEAFF
TRBJ1-5	NA	NA	TRBV7-9	TGTGCCAGCAGTTCAAGAGGGGACAGCAATCAGCCCCAGCATTTT	CASSSRGDSNQPQHF
TRBJ2-6	NA	medium-sized	TRBV2	TGTGCCAGCAGTGAAATCCCGGCACTAGGGGGTAATGGGGCCAACGTCCTGACTTTC	CASSEIPALGGNGANVLTF
TRBJ2-1	NA	NA	TRBV6-6	TGTGCCAGCAGTTACGGAGGACAGTTATACAATGAGCAGTTCTTC	CASSYGGQLYNEQFF
TRBJ2-1	TRBD1	once	TRBV7-9	TGTGCCAGCAGCAAGGGACAGGGGGCGAATGAGCAGTTCTTC	CASSKGQGANEQFF
TRBJ2-7	TRBD1	few	TRBV19	TGTGCCAGTAGTATAGATGGAGGGACAGGGGTGTACGAGCAGTACTTC	CASSIDGGTGVYEQYF
TRBJ1-5	NA	NA	TRBV9	TGTGCCAGCAGCGCCGGACAAGGGCAGCCCCAGCATTTT	CASSAGQGQPQHF
TRBJ2-7	TRBD2	NA	TRBV7-2	TGTGCCAGCAGCCAAAGGGACTACCCCTCCTACGAGCAGTACTTC	CASSQRDYPSYEQYF
TRBJ2-3	TRBD1	once	TRBV5-4	TGTGCCAGCAGTGGCGGACAGGTATCCACAGATACGCAGTATTTT	CASSGGQVSTDTQYF
TRBJ2-7	NA	NA	TRBV21-1	TGTGCCAGCAGCGAACAAAAGACAGGGGGTTCCTACGAGCAGTACTTC	CASSEQKTGGSYEQYF
TRBJ1-3	NA	NA	TRBV28	TGTGCCAGCAGTTTAGGGGGGGCTGGAAACACCATATATTTT	CASSLGGAGNTIYF
TRBJ2-7	NA	NA	TRBV11-2	TGTGCCAGCAGCGAGCTCTACGAGCAGTACTTC	CASSELYEQYF
TRBJ1-2	NA	NA	TRBV4-1	TGCGCCAGCAAGGGGACAACCGATAACTATGGCTACACCTTC	CASKGTTDNYGYTF
TRBJ1-1	NA	NA	TRBV27	TGTGCCAGCAGTTTATCTAGGGGCCACACTGAAGCTTTCTTT	CASSLSRGHTEAFF
TRBJ2-1	NA	medium-sized	TRBV19	TGTGCCAGTAGTGCCGGATATCGCAATGAGCAGTTCTTC	CASSAGYRNEQFF
TRBJ2-1	TRBD1	NA	TRBV7-3	TGTGCCAGCAGCTTATACCCGTCGGGACAGCGGAAAAATGAGCAGTTCTTC	CASSLYPSGQRKNEQFF
TRBJ2-5	NA	NA	TRBV7-7	TGTGCCAGCAGTTCAGGGCCGACACCCCGAGAGACCCAGTACTTC	CASSSGPTPRETQYF
TRBJ2-3	TRBD2	NA	TRBV6-6	TGTGCCAGCTTACCGGGAGGGCCAACAGATACGCAGTATTTT	CASLPGGPTDTQYF
TRBJ2-1	TRBD1	NA	TRBV5-1	TGCGCCAGCAGCTTGGGTGCAGGGGGCTCCTACAATGAGCAGTTCTTC	CASSLGAGGSYNEQFF
TRBJ2-1	TRBD2	NA	TRBV7-3	TGTGCCAGCAGCGCCCTAGCGGGAGGTACTAATGAGCAGTTCTTC	CASSALAGGTNEQFF
TRBJ2-7	TRBD2	NA	TRBV4-3	TGCGCCAGCAGCCAAAGCGGGGGGGCCCCATACGAGCAGTACTTC	CASSQSGGAPYEQYF
TRBJ2-5	TRBD1	NA	TRBV18	TGTGCCAGCTCAGCACTGGACAGGGGCCAAGAGACCCAGTACTTC	CASSALDRGQETQYF
TRBJ2-3	TRBD2	many	TRBV9	TGTGCCAGCAGCCTCTCTAGCGGAATCACAGATACGCAGTATTTT	CASSLSSGITDTQYF
TRBJ2-7	TRBD2	NA	TRBV6-5	TGTGCCAGCAGTTACTATGGGACTAGCCAGCAGTACTTC	CASSYYGTSQQYF
TRBJ1-1	TRBD1	NA	TRBV7-9	TGTGCCAGCAGCTCGGACAGGGGGCTCGGCACTGAAGCTTTCTTT	CASSSDRGLGTEAFF
TRBJ2-3	TRBD1	NA	TRBV4-2	TGTGCCAGCAGCCAAAGGGACAGCGGCACAGATACGCAGTATTTT	CASSQRDSGTDTQYF
TRBJ1-3	TRBD1	once	TRBV4-1	TGCGCCAGCAGCCAAGGAATACTTCTATCCGGGACAGTCCCGGGAAACACCATATATTTT	CASSQGILLSGTVPGNTIYF
TRBJ1-1	NA	NA	TRBV29-1	TGCAGCGTCCAGACCCGGATCATCGCTGAAGCTTTCTTT	CSVQTRIIAEAFF
TRBJ2-3	TRBD2	NA	TRBV6-5	TGTGCCAGCAGTTACTCGCGGGAGAGCACAGATACGCAGTATTTT	CASSYSRESTDTQYF
TRBJ2-7	NA	once	TRBV27	TGTGCCAGCAGTTCATTAGGAGGGGTTGACGAGCAGTACTTC	CASSSLGGVDEQYF
TRBJ2-1	TRBD2	once	TRBV7-2	TGTGCCAGCAGCTTAGAAGGAGCGGGAGGGCCCTATGAGCAGTTCTTC	CASSLEGAGGPYEQFF
TRBJ2-1	TRBD2	once	TRBV7-9	TGTGCCAGCAGCTCTAGCGAGGTGGGACTAGCGGGATTAGTTGAGCAGTTCTTC	CASSSSEVGLAGLVEQFF
TRBJ2-7	NA	NA	TRBV5-1	TGCGCCAGCAGCGTCGGGATCGCCTACGAGCAGTACTTC	CASSVGIAYEQYF
TRBJ2-7	NA	NA	TRBV27	TGTGCCAGCAGTTTATCGACAAGGGGGGTGGGAGAGCAGTACTTC	CASSLSTRGVGEQYF
TRBJ1-1	NA	NA	TRBV7-3	TGTGCCAGCAGCTTAAATCGGGGGATTAACACTGAAGCTTTCTTT	CASSLNRGINTEAFF
TRBJ2-7	NA	NA	TRBV18	TGTGCCAGCTCACCACCGGACTCCGCAGCCGAGCAGTACTTC	CASSPPDSAAEQYF
TRBJ2-7	NA	NA	TRBV7-3	TGTGCCAGCAGCTTAATAGTGGACCTCTACTACGAGCAGTACTTC	CASSLIVDLYYEQYF
TRBJ1-1	NA	NA	TRBV4-3	TGCGCCAGCAGCCAAGAAAGTCTCGGGACACCGAACACTGAAGCTTTCTTT	CASSQESLGTPNTEAFF
TRBJ2-2	NA	NA	TRBV7-9	TGTGCCAGCACGTCGGGTAACACCGGGGAGCTGTTTTTT	CASTSGNTGELFF
TRBJ1-5	NA	NA	TRBV6-6	TGTGCCAGCAGTTACGGGGACGGTAGCAATCAGCCCCAGCATTTT	CASSYGDGSNQPQHF
TRBJ2-1	TRBD2	NA	TRBV6-6	TGTGCCAGCAGTTACTCGACTAGCGGGGTATACAATGAGCAGTTCTTC	CASSYSTSGVYNEQFF
TRBJ2-7	TRBD2	NA	TRBV9	TGTGCCAGCAGCTACAGCGGGACTGGGGAGCAGTACTTC	CASSYSGTGEQYF
TRBJ2-7	NA	NA	TRBV7-2	TGTGCCAGCAGCTTTACAGGGTACGAGCAGTACTTC	CASSFTGYEQYF
TRBJ2-2	NA	NA	TRBV6-5	TGTGCCAGCAGTTACATGGACACCGGGGAGCTGTTTTTT	CASSYMDTGELFF
TRBJ2-7	NA	NA	TRBV29-1	TGCAGCGTTGTCGGCGGACTCTCCTACGAGCAGTACTTC	CSVVGGLSYEQYF
TRBJ2-7	NA	NA	TRBV27	TGTGCCAGCAGTTTCGGCGGGGCCACCTACGAGCAGTACTTC	CASSFGGATYEQYF
TRBJ2-3	NA	NA	TRBV19	TGTGCCAGTAGTTGGGGGGCAGATACGCAGTATTTT	CASSWGADTQYF
TRBJ2-6	NA	NA	TRBV4-3	TGCGCCAGCAGCCAAGGGGATTTCTCTGGGGCCAACGTCCTGACTTTC	CASSQGDFSGANVLTF
TRBJ2-2	NA	NA	TRBV28	TGTGCCAGCAGTCCATTGGCAGGAGAGGCCGGGGAGCTGTTTTTT	CASSPLAGEAGELFF
TRBJ2-3	NA	NA	TRBV18	TGTGCCAGCTCACCTACAGGGTTAGGAGCCACGGTTTCAGATACGCAGTATTTT	CASSPTGLGATVSDTQYF